This TCR beta chain was found in a study of T cells after yellow fever vaccination. V lost 4 bases, J lost 5 bases, and 11 bases lay in between. Per germline, CDR1 SGHVS and CDR2 FQNEAQ. This CDR3 has 13 amino acids. General observations from the study: Some clonotypes, a small share, were shared between CD4 and CD8 compartments. Most clones from primary vaccination were detected again post-booster (around 96% CD4, around 90% CD8).

TCRdb reprocessed the 5' RACE reads with MiXCR, giving one entry per CDR3 protein. The sample includes approximately 93,000 distinct CDR3 sequences, under 7% of them seen just once. This clonotype was recorded a few times. The antigen is unknown. The receptor was isolated from a young man who received the YFV17D yellow fever vaccine. This chain connects TRBV7-8 to TRBJ1-1, with a tentative D call TRBD1 (5 bases). Sequencing used CD8+ T cells sorted from PBMCs, obtained 10 days after the yellow fever booster vaccination. CDR3: CASSWEAGTEAFF. The CDR3 DNA sequence: TGTGCCAGCAGCTGGGAGGCAGGGACTGAAGCTTTCTTT.